In its sample, the clone carrying this TCR beta chain was seen a few times. The record originates from a study of blood T cell repertoires in COVID-19. For the study at large: Samples came from the United States, Italy and Spain, spanning acute and convalescent COVID-19. Sources were T cells, B-cell-depleted T cells, or PBMCs; the material itself was cDNA or gDNA.

From germline, CDR1 is LGHDT and CDR2 YNNKEL (reference sequence). The V and J ends lost 7 bases and 0 bases respectively, with 12 bases between them. This CDR3 spans 14 amino acids. Methods used by the authors: Amplification of reference gene primers provided the estimated nucleated cell counts. The method was immunoSEQ multiplex PCR; TCRdb's version includes in-frame clones alone and lacks a portion of them. The V and J calls and the clone size are those of that table, but D and trimming were determined from the DNA. The data contain 240,000 or so clones, roughly 83% of them seen just once; the ten biggest clones take up more than 9%.

The sequence was collected from a man older than 75 with acute or convalescent COVID-19. Material: peripheral blood. The V and J genes are TRBV3-1 (or the pseudogene TRBV3-2) and TRBJ1-1, with D perhaps TRBD1 (5 bases). The CDR3 loop reads CASTITGVNTEAFF. Written as DNA, the CDR3 is TGTGCCAGCACTATTACAGGAGTGAACACTGAAGCTTTCTTT.